Listed here are 22 T cell receptor beta chains from one sample, sequenced in a study of cytomegalovirus exposure and HLA in healthy donors. The PCR had 60 Vbeta and 13 Jbeta primers. Assay used: immunoSEQ multiplex PCR; TCRdb lists only in-frame clones, some missing. The profile shows around 90,000 clones, 55% to 70% of them singletons. Sequenced: PBMCs. The receptors come from a boy aged 5-17 years in good health and CMV-seropositive.

The CDR3 DNA reads as TGTGCCAGCAGCTTAAGCCGGGAAGGGGAGCAGTTCTTC. Protein product: CASSLSREGEQFF. The chain recombines TRBV7-3 with TRBJ2-1; D is perhaps TRBD2 (5 bases). V was pared by 1 base and J by 10 bases, with 11 bases between. The CDR3 contains 13 residues. Germline V gene data show CDR1 as SGHTA and CDR2 as FQGTGA.

The chain couples TRBV6-1 to TRBJ1-2; 8 bases line up with TRBD1. This CDR3 is 13 amino acids long. From germline, CDR1 is MNHNS and CDR2 SASEGT. J gave up 8 bases and V 3 bases, and 5 bases lay outside the gene matches. The CDR3 DNA is TGTGCCAGCAGTGAGGCTAACAGGGGGGGCTACACCTTC. Translated, it gives CASSEANRGGYTF.

The gene calls are TRBV7-2 and TRBJ2-1, with 9 bases identical to TRBD2. There are 14 residues in the CDR3. V gave up 2 bases and J gave up 15 bases; unmatched junction bases: 11. Germline V lookup: CDR1 SGHTA, CDR2 FQGNSA. The CDR3 protein is CASSLNAREGPRFF. The CDR3 nucleotides are TGTGCCAGCAGCTTAAACGCGCGGGAGGGCCCTCGGTTCTTC.

This clone came up a few times. The rearrangement links TRBV18 to TRBJ1-1; unclear D gene. Germline CDR1 is KGHSH and CDR2 is LQKENI. The CDR3 is made up of 14 amino acids. Trimming took 3 bases from V and 0 from J, leaving 8 bases between them. The CDR3: CASSPGVMNTEAFF. The CDR3 nucleotides read TGTGCCAGCTCACCGGGAGTTATGAACACTGAAGCTTTCTTT. Drawing the rest from reference TRBV18 and TRBJ1-1, the complete variable domain is NAGVMQNPRHLVRRRGQEARLRCSPMKGHSHVYWYRQLPEEGLKFMVYLQKENIIDESGMPKERFSAEFPKEGPSILRIQQVVRGDSAAYFCASSPGVMNTEAFFGQGTRLTVV.

This clone was counted a few times. The chain employs TRBV30 and TRBJ1-3; 8 bases fit TRBD1. With V trimmed by 3 bases and J by 2 bases, 3 bases remained unmatched. Germline V gene data show CDR1 as GTSNPN and CDR2 as SVGIG (reference sequence). This CDR3 is 14 amino acids long. CDR3 DNA sequence: TGTGCCTGGAGAGACAGGGGAACTGGAAACACCATATATTTT. This translates into CAWRDRGTGNTIYF.

This chain links TRBV9 with TRBJ2-3; 10 nucleotides align to TRBD2. The CDR3 consists of 17 residues. V was clipped by 4 bases and J by 4 bases; unmatched bases: 12. Per the germline V gene, CDR1 is SGDLS and CDR2 is YYNGEE. CDR3 DNA: TGTGCCAGCAGCCCTCGGGGCAGCGGGGGGGCCCCAGATACGCAGTATTTT. It specifies CASSPRGSGGAPDTQYF. Full variable domain (remainder filled in from reference TRBV9 and TRBJ2-3): DSGVTQTPKHLITATGQRVTLRCSPRSGDLSVYWYQQSLDQGLQFLIQYYNGEERAKGNILERFSAQQFPDLHSELNLSSLELGDSALYFCASSPRGSGGAPDTQYFGPGTRLTVL.

This sequence joins TRBV7-9 and TRBJ1-1; no definite D call. The CDR3 contains 14 residues. CDR1 is SEHNR, CDR2 FQNEAQ, per germline (reference sequence). The V end lost 0 bases, the J end lost 4 bases, and 9 bases lay between the germline ends. CDR3 sequence: CASSLAGRGTEAFF. CDR3 DNA: TGTGCCAGCAGCTTAGCGGGCCGGGGCACTGAAGCTTTCTTT.

The chain carries TRBV16 and TRBJ2-1, with D possibly matching TRBD2 (5 bases). The CDR3 spans 15 residues. Per germline, CDR1 KGHSY and CDR2 FQNENV. Trimming took off 0 bases at V and 6 bases at J, with 12 bases between the two ends. The CDR3 protein is CASSQSRVRFNEQFF. The CDR3 DNA reads as TGTGCCAGCAGCCAATCGCGGGTACGATTCAATGAGCAGTTCTTC.

This clone occurred once. This chain uses TRBV5-6 with TRBJ1-2; D remains ambiguous. The CDR3 runs to 15 residues. Per germline, CDR1 SGHDT and CDR2 YYEEEE. V lost 4 bases, J lost 1 base, and 14 bases lay in between. The CDR3 spells CASSTDPGYNYGYTF. Written as DNA, the CDR3 is TGTGCCAGCAGCACCGACCCCGGGTATAACTATGGCTACACCTTC.

The V gene is TRBV25-1, the J gene TRBJ1-1, with TRBD1 as a possible D gene (6 bases). The CDR3 totals 13 residues. V lost 6 bases and J lost 2, with 10 bases in between. The germline V gene has CDR1 MGHDK and CDR2 SYGVNS. CDR3 protein: CASRQGINTEAFF. The CDR3, as DNA: TGTGCCAGCAGACAGGGCATAAACACTGAAGCTTTCTTT.

Comment on this clone: One junction end disagrees with the germline gene, perhaps due to a read error. The J gene is TRBJ1-1, the V gene TRBV5-1; weak D call: TRBD1 (5 bases). CDR1 and CDR2 from the germline V gene are SGHRS and YFSETQ. This CDR3 is built from 16 residues. CDR3 in amino acids: CASSSNTGGGNPEAFF. As DNA, the CDR3 is TGCGCCAGCAGCTCAAATACTGGGGGGGGGAACCCTGAAGCTTTCTTT.

The CDR3 region is CASSIGPPGSDEQYF. The CDR3 DNA reads as TGTGCCAGTAGTATTGGGCCCCCGGGTAGCGACGAGCAGTACTTC. The chain uses TRBV19 and TRBJ2-7; TRBD2 is a possible D gene (5 bases). The germline CDR1 and CDR2 sequences are LNHDA and SQIVND (reference sequence). Deletions cut 3 bases from V and 5 bases from J, with 17 bases between. The CDR3 sequence is 15 residues long.

This CDR3 is CASSPRRTSGKGEQFF. The CDR3 DNA sequence: TGTGCCAGCAGCCCCCGGCGCACTAGCGGGAAAGGGGAGCAGTTCTTC. The V gene is TRBV5-4, the J gene TRBJ2-1; 10 nucleotides agree with TRBD2. The V segment lost 4 bases and the J segment 10 bases; nucleotides outside the gene matches: 14. CDR1 is SGHNT and CDR2 is YYREEE in the germline V gene (reference sequence). CDR3 length: 16 residues.

This chain links TRBV5-6 with TRBJ2-5; possibly TRBD2 for D (6 bases). The CDR3 is made up of 15 amino acids. The germline V and J ends were trimmed by 0 bases and 4 bases, with 13 bases remaining between them. Germline CDR1 SGHDT, CDR2 YYEEEE. Written as DNA, the CDR3 is TGTGCCAGCAGCTTGGGGGCGGGAATGATAGAGACCCAGTACTTC. It specifies CASSLGAGMIETQYF.

V is TRBV29-1 and J is TRBJ1-1; D unclear. In germline, CDR1 is SQVTM, CDR2 ANQGSEA. The CDR3 runs to 14 residues. The ends were cut back, 4 bases at V and 5 bases at J, with 17 bases in the middle. The CDR3 loop is CSVGRRDQRTEAFF. CDR3 DNA: TGCAGCGTTGGCAGGAGGGATCAGAGGACTGAAGCTTTCTTT.

This clone has only a few counts. The chain has TRBV6-5 and TRBJ2-7; the match to TRBD2 covers 8 bases. The V segment lost 2 bases and the J segment 5 bases; nucleotides outside the gene matches: 8. The germline V gene has CDR1 MNHEY and CDR2 SVGAGI. The CDR3 consists of 15 residues. The CDR3 nucleotides read TGTGCCAGCAGTTACGCGGCGGGAGGAAGTCACGAGCAGTACTTC. Protein sequence: CASSYAAGGSHEQYF.

The rearrangement uses TRBV5-1 and TRBJ2-3; D not resolved. This CDR3 contains 15 residues. Germline V gene data show CDR1 as SGHRS and CDR2 as YFSETQ. Trimming took off 0 bases at V and 0 bases at J, with 8 bases between the two ends. CDR3 nucleotides: TGCGCCAGCAGCTTGGACCCTAGTAGCACAGATACGCAGTATTTT. Translation gives CASSLDPSSTDTQYF.

The chain joins TRBV7-8 to TRBJ2-3; tentatively, D is TRBD2 (5 bases). CDR1 is SGHVS, CDR2 FQNEAQ, per germline. This CDR3 has 14 amino acids. Trimming removed 1 base from V and 2 bases from J, with 7 bases in between. Here the CDR3 DNA reads TGTGCCAGCAGCTTAGGGGGAGACACAGATACGCAGTATTTT. Its translation: CASSLGGDTDTQYF. The complete variable domain, with remaining parts taken from reference TRBV7-8 and TRBJ2-3, reads GAGVSQSPRYKVAKRGQDVALRCDPISGHVSLFWYQQALGQGPEFLTYFQNEAQLDKSGLPSDRFFAERPEGSVSTLKIQRTQQEDSAVYLCASSLGGDTDTQYFGPGTRLTVL.

This chain connects TRBV2 to TRBJ2-5, with 9 bases lining up with TRBD2. V lost 3 bases, J lost 5 bases, and 4 bases stayed unmatched. Germline CDR1 is SNHLY and CDR2 is FYNNEI. The CDR3 has 14 amino acids. CDR3 protein: CASSDGGRVETQYF. For the CDR3, the DNA is TGTGCCAGCAGTGACGGCGGGAGGGTCGAGACCCAGTACTTC. The full variable domain, with the rest looked up from reference TRBV2 and TRBJ2-5, is EPEVTQTPSHQVTQMGQEVILRCVPISNHLYFYWYRQILGQKVEFLVSFYNNEISEKSEIFDDQFSVERPDGSNFTLKIRSTKLEDSAMYFCASSDGGRVETQYFGPGTRLLVL.

This clone was recorded once. The V gene is TRBV7-8, the J gene TRBJ2-5; 8 nucleotides match TRBD1. CDR3 length: 16 residues. V shed 4 bases and J 6 bases; nucleotides not matched to a gene: 13. Germline assignment: CDR1 SGHVS and CDR2 FQNEAQ. The CDR3 sequence: CASSSSFTDRAKTQYF. The DNA of the CDR3 is TGTGCCAGCAGCTCCTCATTCACGGACAGGGCAAAGACCCAGTACTTC.

V and J are TRBV2 and TRBJ2-1; TRBD2 matches 14 bases. Germline CDR1 and CDR2: SNHLY and FYNNEI. The CDR3 runs 13 residues. V was clipped by 9 bases and J by 6 bases; unmatched bases: 1. CDR3 loop: CARGTSGGNEQFF. DNA for the CDR3: TGTGCCAGAGGGACTAGCGGGGGCAATGAGCAGTTCTTC.

This clone was seen only a few times. The chain employs TRBV30 and TRBJ2-5, with D uncertain. V was trimmed by 1 base and J by 2 bases, leaving 5 bases between them. This CDR3 region has 12 residues. The germline CDR1 and CDR2 sequences are GTSNPN and SVGIG (reference sequence). CDR3 region: CAWSARQETQYF. The CDR3 nucleotides read TGTGCCTGGAGTGCCAGGCAAGAGACCCAGTACTTC.